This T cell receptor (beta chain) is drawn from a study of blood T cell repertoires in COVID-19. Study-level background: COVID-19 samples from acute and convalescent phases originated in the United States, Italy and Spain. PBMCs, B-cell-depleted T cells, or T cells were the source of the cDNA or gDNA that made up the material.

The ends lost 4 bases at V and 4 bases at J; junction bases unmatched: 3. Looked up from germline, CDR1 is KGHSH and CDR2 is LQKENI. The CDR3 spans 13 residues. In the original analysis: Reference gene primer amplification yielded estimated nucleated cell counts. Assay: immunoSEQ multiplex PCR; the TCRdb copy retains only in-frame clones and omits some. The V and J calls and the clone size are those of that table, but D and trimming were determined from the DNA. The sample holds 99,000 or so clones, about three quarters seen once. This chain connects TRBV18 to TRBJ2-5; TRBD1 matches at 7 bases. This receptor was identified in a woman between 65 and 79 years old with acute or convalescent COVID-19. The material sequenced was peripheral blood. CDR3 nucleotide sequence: TGTGCCAGCTCACGGGACAGACCAGAGACCCAGTACTTC. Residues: CASSRDRPETQYF.